Sequencing of this TCR beta chain was carried out in a study of shared clonotypes between healthy human individuals. Germline CDR1 LNHDA, CDR2 SQIVND (reference sequence). Trimming left V 3 bases short and J 2 bases short, with 11 bases between. This CDR3 spans 15 amino acids. Original methodology: As immunoSEQ supplied junction-only sequences (without quality scores), filtering differed. TCRdb keeps only in-frame clones here, not all; method: immunoSEQ multiplex PCR. The V and J calls and clone size are taken from that table; D and trimming were inferred from the DNA. The sample shows 640,000 or so clones, 72% of them seen only once. This clone was observed once. The study separated CD4+ cells into CD45RA+ naive and CD45RA-negative memory subsets.

Sequencing input: memory CD4+ T cells sorted from blood. As for subset: CD45RA-negative fraction. The V call is TRBV19, the J call TRBJ2-1, with D perhaps matching TRBD1 or TRBD2 (6 bases each). The clonotype originates from a woman in her 30s in good health. The CDR3 is CASSMWGAAYNEQFF. The CDR3 region has the DNA TGTGCCAGTAGTATGTGGGGGGCGGCCTACAATGAGCAGTTCTTC.